What follows are 4 T cell receptor beta chains derived from one specimen sequenced in a study of response to subunit inactivated influenza vaccine. Each CDR3 protein gets one entry after TCRdb re-called the RT-PCR reads with MiXCR. In the table there are under 950,000 distinct CDR3 sequences, around 21% of which are singletons. Sequenced material: PBMCs from blood, taken 5 days after vaccination. These receptors were collected from a man aged 50 to 59 who received an inactivated influenza vaccine.

This clonotype has only a few counts. The chain recombines TRBV28 with TRBJ2-7; D possibly matches TRBD1 or TRBD2 (5 bases each). Per the germline V gene, CDR1 is MDHEN and CDR2 is SYDVKM. The V gene lost 4 bases and the J gene lost 2 bases, with 18 bases spanning the gap. CDR3 length equals 16 residues. The CDR3 sequence: CASSSIGSGSPYEQYF. DNA of the CDR3: TGTGCCAGCAGTTCAATAGGATCAGGGAGTCCCTACGAGCAGTACTTC.

This clonotype showed up just a few times. The genes are TRBV29-1 and TRBJ2-2; D uncertain. This CDR3 spans 13 amino acids. Trimming left V 4 bases short and J 2 bases short, with 8 bases between. The germline CDR1 and CDR2 sequences are SQVTM and ANQGSEA. The chain's CDR3 is CSVGGINTGELFF. CDR3 in DNA: TGCAGCGTTGGGGGAATCAACACCGGGGAGCTGTTTTTT.

There are a few counts of this clonotype. This sequence joins TRBV18 and TRBJ2-1; 9 bases fit TRBD1. The germline V gene has CDR1 KGHSH and CDR2 LQKENI. The CDR3 contains 14 residues. J gave up 7 bases and V 3 bases, and 4 bases lay outside the gene matches. CDR3 sequence (DNA): TGTGCCAGCTCACCGACCGGGACAGGGAATGAGCAGTTCTTC. Amino acid sequence: CASSPTGTGNEQFF.

The chain is built from TRBV29-1 and TRBJ2-2; 8 bases line up with TRBD2. Losses at the gene ends were 1 base for V and 3 bases for J; bases not matched to a gene: 4. Germline V lookup: CDR1 SQVTM, CDR2 ANQGSEA. The CDR3 totals 15 residues. CDR3 sequence reads: CSVEGPGGYTGELFF. The CDR3 DNA sequence: TGCAGCGTTGAAGGACCGGGGGGGTACACCGGGGAGCTGTTTTTT.